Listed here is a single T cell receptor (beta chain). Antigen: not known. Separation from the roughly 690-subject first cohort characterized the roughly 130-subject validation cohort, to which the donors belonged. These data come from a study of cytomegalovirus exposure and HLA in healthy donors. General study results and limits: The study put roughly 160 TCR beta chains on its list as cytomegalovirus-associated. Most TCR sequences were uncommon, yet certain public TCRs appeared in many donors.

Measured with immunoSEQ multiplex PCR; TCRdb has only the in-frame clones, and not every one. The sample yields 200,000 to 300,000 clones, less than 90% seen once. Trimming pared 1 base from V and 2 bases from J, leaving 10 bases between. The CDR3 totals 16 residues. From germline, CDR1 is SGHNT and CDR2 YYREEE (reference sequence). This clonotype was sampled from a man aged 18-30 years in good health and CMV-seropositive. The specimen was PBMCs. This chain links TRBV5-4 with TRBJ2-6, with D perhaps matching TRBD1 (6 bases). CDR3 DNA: TGTGCCAGCAGCTTGTTACAGGGAGCTGGGGCCAACGTCCTGACTTTC. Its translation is CASSLLQGAGANVLTF. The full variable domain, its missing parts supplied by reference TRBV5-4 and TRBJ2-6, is ETGVTQSPTHLIKTRGQQVTLRCSSQSGHNTVSWYQQALGQGPQFIFQYYREEENGRGNFPPRFSGLQFPNYSSELNVNALELDDSALYLCASSLLQGAGANVLTFGAGSRLTVL.